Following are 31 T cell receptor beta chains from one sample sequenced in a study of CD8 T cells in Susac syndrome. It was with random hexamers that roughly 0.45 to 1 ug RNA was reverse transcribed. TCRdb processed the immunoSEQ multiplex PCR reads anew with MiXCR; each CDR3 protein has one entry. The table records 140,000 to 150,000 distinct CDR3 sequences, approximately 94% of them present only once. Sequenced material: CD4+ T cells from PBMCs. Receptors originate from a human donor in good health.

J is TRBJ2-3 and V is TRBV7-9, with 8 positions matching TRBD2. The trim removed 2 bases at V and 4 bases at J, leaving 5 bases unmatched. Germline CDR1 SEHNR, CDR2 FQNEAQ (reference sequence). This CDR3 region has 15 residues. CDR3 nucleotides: TGTGCCAGCAGCTTAAGAGCGGGAGAGGCAGATACGCAGTATTTT. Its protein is CASSLRAGEADTQYF. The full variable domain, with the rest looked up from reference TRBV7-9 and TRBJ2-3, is DTGVSQNPRHKITKRGQNVTFRCDPISEHNRLYWYRQTLGQGPEFLTYFQNEAQLEKSRLLSDRFSAERPKGSFSTLEIQRTEQGDSAMYLCASSLRAGEADTQYFGPGTRLTVL.

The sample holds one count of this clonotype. CDR3 amino acids: CSASPLSGYTF. CDR3 coding DNA: TGCAGTGCTAGCCCCCTTAGTGGCTACACCTTC. J is TRBJ1-2 and V is TRBV20-1, with D unclear. Trimming removed 3 bases at V and 7 bases at J, with 9 bases between. Germline-derived CDR1 and CDR2 are DFQATT and SNEGSKA (reference sequence). The CDR3 is made up of 11 amino acids.

The CDR3 loop is CASSLWGRNNEQFF. For the CDR3, the DNA is TGTGCCAGCAGTTTATGGGGCAGAAACAATGAGCAGTTCTTC. V usage is TRBV12-3 or TRBV12-4 and J usage is TRBJ2-1, with D maybe TRBD1 (5 bases). Trimming cost V 2 bases and J 5 bases, with 10 bases left between them. The CDR3 consists of 14 residues.

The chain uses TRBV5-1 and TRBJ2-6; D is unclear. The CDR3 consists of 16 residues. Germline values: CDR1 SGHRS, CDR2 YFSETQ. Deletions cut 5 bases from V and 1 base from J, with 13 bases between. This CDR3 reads CASSFQVSSGANVLTF. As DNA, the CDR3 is TGCGCCAGCAGTTTCCAGGTGTCTTCTGGGGCCAACGTCCTGACTTTC.

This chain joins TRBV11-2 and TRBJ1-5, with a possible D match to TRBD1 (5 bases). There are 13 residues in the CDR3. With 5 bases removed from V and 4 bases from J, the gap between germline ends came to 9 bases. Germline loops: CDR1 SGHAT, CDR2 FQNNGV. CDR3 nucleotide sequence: TGTGCCAGCAGCAAAGACAGAAATCAGCCCCAGCATTTT. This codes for CASSKDRNQPQHF.

For the CDR3, the DNA is TGTGCCAGCAGTTCAGGCGGGAGGGCCTCGGTCCAAGAGACCCAGTACTTC. It is translated as CASSSGGRASVQETQYF. V and J are TRBV12-3 or TRBV12-4 and TRBJ2-5; 9 bases are a match to TRBD2. CDR3 length: 17 residues. V gave up 4 bases and J gave up 1 base; unmatched junction bases: 10.

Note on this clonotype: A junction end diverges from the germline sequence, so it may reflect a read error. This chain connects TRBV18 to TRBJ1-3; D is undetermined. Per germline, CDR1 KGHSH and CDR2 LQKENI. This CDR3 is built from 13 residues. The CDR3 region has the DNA TGTGCCAGCTCACCACCGGCTGGTAACACCATATATTTT. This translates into CASSPPAGNTIYF.

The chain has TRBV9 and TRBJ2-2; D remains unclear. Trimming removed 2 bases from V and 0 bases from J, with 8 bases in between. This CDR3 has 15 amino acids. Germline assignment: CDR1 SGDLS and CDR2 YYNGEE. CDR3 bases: TGTGCCAGCAGCGTGGGCCTAGCGAACACCGGGGAGCTGTTTTTT. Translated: CASSVGLANTGELFF.

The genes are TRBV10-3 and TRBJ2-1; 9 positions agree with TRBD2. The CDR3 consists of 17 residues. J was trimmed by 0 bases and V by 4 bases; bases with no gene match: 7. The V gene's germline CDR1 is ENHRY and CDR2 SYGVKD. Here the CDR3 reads CAISGGDSGSSYNEQFF. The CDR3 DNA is TGTGCCATCAGTGGTGGGGATAGCGGGAGCTCCTACAATGAGCAGTTCTTC.

The CDR3 nucleotides are TGTGCCAGCAGTTACACCCTAGTGGGACTGTTGGGTGAGCAGTTCTTC. This encodes CASSYTLVGLLGEQFF. The rearrangement joins TRBV6-5 to TRBJ2-1; possibly TRBD2 for D (6 bases). Germline V lookup: CDR1 MNHEY, CDR2 SVGAGI. The CDR3 is 16 amino acids. The germline V and J ends were trimmed by 2 bases and 9 bases, with 20 bases remaining between them.

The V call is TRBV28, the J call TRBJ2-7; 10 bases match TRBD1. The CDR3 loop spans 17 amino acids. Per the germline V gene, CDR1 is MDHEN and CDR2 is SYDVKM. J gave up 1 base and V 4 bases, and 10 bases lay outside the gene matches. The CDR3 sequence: CASSSTSGQGGSYEQYF. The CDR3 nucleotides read TGTGCCAGCAGTTCAACTTCCGGACAGGGGGGTTCCTACGAGCAGTACTTC.

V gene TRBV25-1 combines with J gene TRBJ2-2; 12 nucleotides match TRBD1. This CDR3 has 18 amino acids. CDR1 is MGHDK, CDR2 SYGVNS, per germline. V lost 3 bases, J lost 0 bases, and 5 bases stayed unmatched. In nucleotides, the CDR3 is TGTGCCAGCAGTGATACCGGGACAGGGGGCACGAACACCGGGGAGCTGTTTTTT. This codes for CASSDTGTGGTNTGELFF.

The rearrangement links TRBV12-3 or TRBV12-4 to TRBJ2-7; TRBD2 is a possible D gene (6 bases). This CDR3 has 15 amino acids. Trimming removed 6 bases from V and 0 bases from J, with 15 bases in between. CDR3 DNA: TGTGCCAGCAGCCAAGCGGGCACTAACTCCTACGAGCAGTACTTC. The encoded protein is CASSQAGTNSYEQYF.

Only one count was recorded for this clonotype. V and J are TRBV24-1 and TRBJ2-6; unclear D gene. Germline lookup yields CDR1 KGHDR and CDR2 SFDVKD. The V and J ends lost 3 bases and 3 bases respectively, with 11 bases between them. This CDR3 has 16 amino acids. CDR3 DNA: TGTGCCACCAGTGATCCCACCTCGGTTGGGGCCAACGTCCTGACTTTC. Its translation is CATSDPTSVGANVLTF.

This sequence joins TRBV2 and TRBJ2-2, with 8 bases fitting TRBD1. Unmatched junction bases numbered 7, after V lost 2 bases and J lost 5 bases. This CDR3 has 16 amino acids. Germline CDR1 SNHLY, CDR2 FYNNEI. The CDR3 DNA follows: TGTGCCAGCAGTGAAACGGGGACAGGATTTACCGGGGAGCTGTTTTTT. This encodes CASSETGTGFTGELFF.

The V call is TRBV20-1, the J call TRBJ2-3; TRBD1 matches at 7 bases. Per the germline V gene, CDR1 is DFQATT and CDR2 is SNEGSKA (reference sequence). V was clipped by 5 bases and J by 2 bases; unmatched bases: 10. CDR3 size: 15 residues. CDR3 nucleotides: TGCAGTGCTCAATCCAACCAGGGGGACACAGATACGCAGTATTTT. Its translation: CSAQSNQGDTDTQYF.

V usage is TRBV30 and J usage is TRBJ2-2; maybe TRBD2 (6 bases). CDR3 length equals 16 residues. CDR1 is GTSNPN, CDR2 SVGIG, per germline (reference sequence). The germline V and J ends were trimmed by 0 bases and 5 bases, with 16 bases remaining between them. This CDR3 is CAWSVLYGGLTGELFF. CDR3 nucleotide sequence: TGTGCCTGGAGTGTACTCTATGGGGGGTTGACCGGGGAGCTGTTTTTT.

The CDR3 spells CASSPWTDPKGNTIYF. The CDR3 DNA reads as TGTGCCAGCAGCCCATGGACGGACCCAAAAGGAAACACCATATATTTT. The chain combines TRBV11-2 with TRBJ1-3; D is undetermined. The germline CDR1 and CDR2 sequences are SGHAT and FQNNGV. V lost 5 bases and J lost 4, with 18 bases in between. CDR3 length equals 16 residues.

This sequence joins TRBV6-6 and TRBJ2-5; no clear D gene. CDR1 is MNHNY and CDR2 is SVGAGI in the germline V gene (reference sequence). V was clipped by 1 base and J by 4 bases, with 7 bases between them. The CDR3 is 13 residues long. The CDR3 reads CASSYFPGETQYF. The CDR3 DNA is TGTGCCAGCAGTTACTTCCCGGGAGAGACCCAGTACTTC.

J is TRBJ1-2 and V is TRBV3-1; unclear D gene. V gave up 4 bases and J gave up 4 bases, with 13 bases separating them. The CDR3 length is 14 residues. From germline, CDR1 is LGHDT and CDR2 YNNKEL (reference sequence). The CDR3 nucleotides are TGTGCCAGCAGCCTTTCCATGGTCCGCTATGGCTACACCTTC. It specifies CASSLSMVRYGYTF.

The CDR3 loop is CSARELAGAEQYF. CDR3 in DNA: TGCAGTGCTAGAGAACTAGCGGGAGCCGAGCAGTACTTC. The chain recombines TRBV20-1 with TRBJ2-7; 11 bases agree with TRBD2. This CDR3 spans 13 amino acids. V was pared by 0 bases and J by 6 bases, with 1 base of the junction left unmatched. CDR1 and CDR2 (germline): DFQATT, SNEGSKA (reference sequence).

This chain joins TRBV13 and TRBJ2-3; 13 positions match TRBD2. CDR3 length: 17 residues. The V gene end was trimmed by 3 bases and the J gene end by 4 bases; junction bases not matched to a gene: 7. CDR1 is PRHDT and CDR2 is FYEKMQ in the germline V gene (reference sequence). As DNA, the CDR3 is TGTGCCAGCAGCTTCAGGACTAGCGGGAGTGTGGCAGATACGCAGTATTTT. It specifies CASSFRTSGSVADTQYF.

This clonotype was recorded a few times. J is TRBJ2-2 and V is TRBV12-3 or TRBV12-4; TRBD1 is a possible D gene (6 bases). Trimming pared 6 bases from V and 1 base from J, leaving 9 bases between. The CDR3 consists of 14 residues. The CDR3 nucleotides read TGTGCCAGCAGAAGGGGACAGAACACCGGGGAGCTGTTTTTT. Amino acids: CASRRGQNTGELFF.

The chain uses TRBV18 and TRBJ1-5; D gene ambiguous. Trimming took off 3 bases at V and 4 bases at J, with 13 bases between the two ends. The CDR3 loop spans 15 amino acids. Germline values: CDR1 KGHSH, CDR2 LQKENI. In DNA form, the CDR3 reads TGTGCCAGCTCACCCGTCCCCCCGGGAAATCAGCCCCAGCATTTT. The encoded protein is CASSPVPPGNQPQHF.

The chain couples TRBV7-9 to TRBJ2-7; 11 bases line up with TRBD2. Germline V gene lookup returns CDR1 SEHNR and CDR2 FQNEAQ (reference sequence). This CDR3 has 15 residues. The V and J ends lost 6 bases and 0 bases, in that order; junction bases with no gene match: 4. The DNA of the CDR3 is TGTGCCAGCAGACCGGGACTAGCGGACTCCTACGAGCAGTACTTC. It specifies CASRPGLADSYEQYF. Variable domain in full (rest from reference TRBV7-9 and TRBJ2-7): DTGVSQNPRHKITKRGQNVTFRCDPISEHNRLYWYRQTLGQGPEFLTYFQNEAQLEKSRLLSDRFSAERPKGSFSTLEIQRTEQGDSAMYLCASRPGLADSYEQYFGPGTRLTVT.

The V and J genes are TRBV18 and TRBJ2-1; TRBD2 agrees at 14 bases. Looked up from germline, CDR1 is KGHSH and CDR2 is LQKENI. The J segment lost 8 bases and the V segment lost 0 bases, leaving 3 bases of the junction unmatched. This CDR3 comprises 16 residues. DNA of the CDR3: TGTGCCAGCTCACCACCGGGACTAGCGGGAGACTATGAGCAGTTCTTC. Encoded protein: CASSPPGLAGDYEQFF.

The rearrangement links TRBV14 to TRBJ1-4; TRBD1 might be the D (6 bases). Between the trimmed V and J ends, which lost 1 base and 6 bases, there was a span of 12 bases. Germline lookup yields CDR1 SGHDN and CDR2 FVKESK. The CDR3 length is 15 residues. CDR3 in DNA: TGTGCCAGCAGCCAAGTGGACAGAGTCGATGAAAAACTGTTTTTT. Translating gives CASSQVDRVDEKLFF.

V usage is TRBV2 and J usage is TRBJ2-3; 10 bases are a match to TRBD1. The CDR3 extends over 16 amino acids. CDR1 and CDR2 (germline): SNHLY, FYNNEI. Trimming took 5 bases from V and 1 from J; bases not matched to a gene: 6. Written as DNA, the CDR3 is TGTGCCAGCAGTCCCGGACAGGGGGTGGGCACAGATACGCAGTATTTT. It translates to CASSPGQGVGTDTQYF.

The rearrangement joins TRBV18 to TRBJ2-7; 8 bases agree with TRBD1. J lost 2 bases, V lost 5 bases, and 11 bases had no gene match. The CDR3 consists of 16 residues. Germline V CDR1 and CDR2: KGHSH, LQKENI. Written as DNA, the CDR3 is TGTGCCAGCTCATCTCCCCGGGACAGGATGACCTACGAGCAGTACTTC. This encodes CASSSPRDRMTYEQYF.

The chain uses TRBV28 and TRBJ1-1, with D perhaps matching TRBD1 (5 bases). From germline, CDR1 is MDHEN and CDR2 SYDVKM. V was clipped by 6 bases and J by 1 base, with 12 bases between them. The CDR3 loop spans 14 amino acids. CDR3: CASRPPTANTEAFF. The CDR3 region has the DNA TGTGCCAGCAGGCCCCCGACAGCGAACACTGAAGCTTTCTTT.

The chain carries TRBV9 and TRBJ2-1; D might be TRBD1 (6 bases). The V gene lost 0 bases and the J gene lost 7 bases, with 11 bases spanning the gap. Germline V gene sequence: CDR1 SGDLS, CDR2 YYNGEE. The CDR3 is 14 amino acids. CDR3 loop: CASSVAPRGNEQFF. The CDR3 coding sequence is TGTGCCAGCAGCGTAGCTCCGAGGGGGAATGAGCAGTTCTTC.